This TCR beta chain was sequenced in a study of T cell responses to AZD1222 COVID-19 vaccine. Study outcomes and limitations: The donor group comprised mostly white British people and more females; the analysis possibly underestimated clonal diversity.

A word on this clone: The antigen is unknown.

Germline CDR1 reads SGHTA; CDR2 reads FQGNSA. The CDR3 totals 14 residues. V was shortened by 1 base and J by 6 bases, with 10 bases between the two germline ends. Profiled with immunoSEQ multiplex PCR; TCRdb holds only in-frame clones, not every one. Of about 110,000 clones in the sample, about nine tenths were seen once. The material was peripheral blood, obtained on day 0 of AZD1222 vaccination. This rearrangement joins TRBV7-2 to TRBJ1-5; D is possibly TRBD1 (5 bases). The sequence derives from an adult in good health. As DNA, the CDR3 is TGTGCCAGCAGCTTAGACTCAGGGTTTCAGCCCCAGCATTTT. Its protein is CASSLDSGFQPQHF.